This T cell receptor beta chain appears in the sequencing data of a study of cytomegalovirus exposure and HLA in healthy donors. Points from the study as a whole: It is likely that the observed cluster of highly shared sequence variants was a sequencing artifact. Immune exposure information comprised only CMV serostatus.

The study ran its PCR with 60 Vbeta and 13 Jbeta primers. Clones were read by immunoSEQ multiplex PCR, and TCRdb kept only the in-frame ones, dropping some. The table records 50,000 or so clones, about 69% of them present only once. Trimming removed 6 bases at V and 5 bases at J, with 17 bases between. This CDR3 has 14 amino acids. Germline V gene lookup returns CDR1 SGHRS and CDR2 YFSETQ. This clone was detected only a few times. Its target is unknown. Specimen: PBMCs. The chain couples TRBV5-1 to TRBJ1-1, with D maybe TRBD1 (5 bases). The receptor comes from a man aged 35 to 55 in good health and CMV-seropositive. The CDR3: CASNDGGGGTEAFF. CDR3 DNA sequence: TGCGCCAGCAATGATGGGGGGGGTGGGACTGAAGCTTTCTTT.